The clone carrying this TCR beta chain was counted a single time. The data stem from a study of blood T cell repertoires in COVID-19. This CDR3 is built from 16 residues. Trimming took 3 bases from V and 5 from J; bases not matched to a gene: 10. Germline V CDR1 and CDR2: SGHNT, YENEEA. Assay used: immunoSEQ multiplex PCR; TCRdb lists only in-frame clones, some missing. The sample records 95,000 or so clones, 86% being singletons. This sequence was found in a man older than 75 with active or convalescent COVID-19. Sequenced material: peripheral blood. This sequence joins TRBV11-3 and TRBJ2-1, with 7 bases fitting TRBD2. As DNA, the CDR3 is TGTGCCAGCAGCTTGGGTTCGGGAGGTGGAGACAATGAGCAGTTCTTC. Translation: CASSLGSGGGDNEQFF.